This is a list of T cell receptor beta chains from one sample in a study of technical replicates of blood from several donors. The method was immunoSEQ multiplex PCR; TCRdb's version includes in-frame clones alone and lacks a portion of them. This sample yields 85,000 to 90,000 clones, of which 85% to 95% are seen a single time; over 0.2% belongs to the top ten. The sequenced sample consisted of T cells isolated from PBMCs. The receptor source for this set is a human donor in good health. The CDR3 runs from the conserved cysteine through the conserved F or W. D genes are given only for firm matches. Clone size, where shown, is once, few, many, or a class for clones that have expanded.

v_gene	j_gene	abundance	d_gene	CDR3aa	CDR3nt
TRBV6-5	TRBJ2-2	-	-	CASSYGRGTPGELFF	TGTGCCAGCAGTTACGGTCGGGGGACCCCCGGGGAGCTGTTTTTT
TRBV18	TRBJ1-4	-	-	CASSPPGPRGEKLFF	TGTGCCAGCTCCCCTCCGGGCCCCAGGGGTGAAAAACTGTTTTTT
TRBV11-1	TRBJ1-2	-	-	CASSVHRTPRGGYTF	TGTGCCAGCAGCGTCCACAGGACCCCAAGAGGTGGCTACACCTTC
TRBV6-6	TRBJ2-7	once	TRBD2	CASSRGGTWQYF	TGTGCCAGCAGCCGCGGGGGGACGTGGCAGTACTTC
TRBV13	TRBJ1-2	-	TRBD1	CASSSQGAQGYTF	TGTGCCAGCAGCTCCCAGGGGGCGCAGGGCTACACCTTC
TRBV27	TRBJ1-3	-	-	CASSPFQDSTSGNTIYF	TGTGCCAGCAGCCCGTTCCAGGACAGCACCTCTGGAAACACCATATATTTT
TRBV6-1	TRBJ2-4	-	-	CASSEAPVSTVAKNIQYF	TGTGCCAGCAGTGAAGCTCCCGTGAGTACTGTAGCCAAAAACATTCAGTACTTC
TRBV4-1	TRBJ2-1	-	-	CASRSISGYNEQFF	TGCGCCAGCAGAAGTATTAGCGGCTACAATGAGCAGTTCTTC
TRBV5-1	TRBJ2-3	-	-	CASSLGSSGDTQYF	TGCGCCAGCAGCTTGGGGTCGTCGGGGGATACGCAGTATTTT
TRBV15	TRBJ1-4	-	-	CATSRDEDEKLFF	TGTGCCACCAGCAGAGATGAGGATGAAAAACTGTTTTTT
TRBV6-5	TRBJ1-3	-	-	CASSRTGNTIYF	TGTGCCAGCAGCCGGACAGGAAACACCATATATTTT